The 21 T cell receptor beta chains given below trace back to one sample, sequenced in a study of shared T cell receptors in the human thymus. Clones were read by immunoSEQ multiplex PCR, and TCRdb kept only the in-frame ones, dropping some. The table records some 720,000 clones, roughly 88% of them present only once. This sample also belongs to another study, concerning human thymus T cells.

Sequencing was done on a sample of thymocytes. The source is a boy under two years old with a congenital heart defect.

The chain recombines TRBV10-3 with TRBJ2-7; D gene ambiguous. The CDR3 has 15 amino acids. V was pared by 0 bases and J by 1 base, with 10 bases between. Germline CDR1 reads ENHRY; CDR2 reads SYGVKD. The chain's CDR3 is CAISESPDTSYEQYF. The CDR3 DNA is TGTGCCATCAGTGAGTCGCCCGACACTTCCTACGAGCAGTACTTC.

This clone is a singleton in its sample. The chain couples TRBV13 to TRBJ2-3; D is perhaps TRBD2 (5 bases). The CDR3 spans 15 residues. Trimming removed 0 bases at V and 4 bases at J, with 11 bases between. Looked up from germline, CDR1 is PRHDT and CDR2 is FYEKMQ (reference sequence). CDR3 sequence: CASSLGLLGADTQYF. DNA of the CDR3: TGTGCCAGCAGCTTAGGGCTCCTCGGGGCAGATACGCAGTATTTT.

J is TRBJ1-2 and V is TRBV6-1; a possible D gene is TRBD1 (6 bases). This CDR3 has 15 residues. Germline-derived CDR1 and CDR2 are MNHNS and SASEGT. Trimming left V 7 bases short and J 5 bases short, with 20 bases between. CDR3 nucleotides: TGTGCCAGCATCCTAGGGGACACAACAGCTTATGGCTACACCTTC. It translates to CASILGDTTAYGYTF.

The sample holds a few counts of this clone. This rearrangement joins TRBV5-4 to TRBJ2-7; 11 nucleotides match TRBD2. The V gene's germline CDR1 is SGHNT and CDR2 YYREEE (reference sequence). J lost 6 bases, V lost 3 bases, and 8 bases had no gene match. The length of the CDR3 is 15 residues. The CDR3 loop reads CASSYSGRALPEQYF. DNA for the CDR3: TGTGCCAGCAGCTATAGCGGGAGGGCCCTCCCCGAGCAGTACTTC.

This clone has a single count. This chain connects TRBV18 to TRBJ2-7, with 9 bases aligning to TRBD1. The CDR3 is 16 amino acids. J lost 3 bases, V lost 1 base, and 7 bases had no gene match. Germline CDR1 is KGHSH and CDR2 is LQKENI. In DNA form, the CDR3 reads TGTGCCAGCTCACCACTGAACAGGGACAGGGTCTACGAGCAGTACTTC. This translates into CASSPLNRDRVYEQYF.

The chain recombines TRBV7-2 with TRBJ2-5; TRBD2 matches at 12 bases. This CDR3 has 17 amino acids. J lost 4 bases, V lost 0 bases, and 6 bases had no gene match. Germline V lookup: CDR1 SGHTA, CDR2 FQGNSA. The CDR3 sequence: CASSLAASGRAGETQYF. The CDR3 bases are TGTGCCAGCAGCTTAGCGGCTAGCGGGAGGGCCGGAGAGACCCAGTACTTC.

This sequence joins TRBV18 and TRBJ2-7; D is possibly TRBD1 (5 bases). The CDR3 contains 13 residues. Trimming left V 3 bases short and J 2 bases short, with 8 bases between. The germline V gene has CDR1 KGHSH and CDR2 LQKENI. The chain's CDR3 is CASSPTDAYEQYF. DNA for the CDR3: TGTGCCAGCTCACCGACAGACGCCTACGAGCAGTACTTC.

The rearrangement joins TRBV7-9 to TRBJ2-3, with TRBD2 matching 9 bases. The V gene end was trimmed by 1 base and the J gene end by 4 bases; junction bases not matched to a gene: 9. Germline V CDR1 and CDR2: SEHNR, FQNEAQ (reference sequence). CDR3 length equals 17 residues. The CDR3 bases are TGTGCCAGCAGCTTAGGGGGTAGGAGCGGGAGGTCAGATACGCAGTATTTT. Translated, it gives CASSLGGRSGRSDTQYF. Using reference TRBV7-9 and TRBJ2-3 for the parts outside the CDR3, the full variable domain is DTGVSQNPRHKITKRGQNVTFRCDPISEHNRLYWYRQTLGQGPEFLTYFQNEAQLEKSRLLSDRFSAERPKGSFSTLEIQRTEQGDSAMYLCASSLGGRSGRSDTQYFGPGTRLTVL.

The chain couples TRBV18 to TRBJ2-1, with 9 bases identical to TRBD1. CDR1 and CDR2 from the germline V gene are KGHSH and LQKENI. The length of the CDR3 is 15 residues. Losses at the gene ends were 6 bases for V and 6 bases for J; bases not matched to a gene: 9. The CDR3 coding sequence is TGTGCCAGCTCTCCCGGGACAGGGTCGAGCAATGAGCAGTTCTTC. Protein sequence: CASSPGTGSSNEQFF.

The CDR3: CASSMVRVAKRSYNEQFF. The CDR3 DNA follows: TGTGCCAGTAGTATGGTGAGAGTGGCTAAGCGCTCCTACAATGAGCAGTTCTTC. This chain connects TRBV19 to TRBJ2-1; D unclear. Germline CDR1 reads LNHDA; CDR2 reads SQIVND (reference sequence). This CDR3 is built from 18 residues. V was cut by 3 bases and J by 0 bases, with 18 bases left in between. Variable domain in full (rest from reference TRBV19 and TRBJ2-1): DGGITQSPKYLFRKEGQNVTLSCEQNLNHDAMYWYRQDPGQGLRLIYYSQIVNDFQKGDIAEGYSVSREKKESFPLTVTSAQKNPTAFYLCASSMVRVAKRSYNEQFFGPGTRLTVL.

CDR3 in amino acids: CASSTGDHNTEAFF. The CDR3 region has the DNA TGTGCCAGCTCAACAGGGGACCACAACACTGAAGCTTTCTTT. The chain joins TRBV18 to TRBJ1-1; TRBD1 matches at 7 bases. This CDR3 comprises 14 residues. V was clipped by 5 bases and J by 2 bases; unmatched bases: 5. The germline V gene encodes CDR1 KGHSH and CDR2 LQKENI. Full variable domain (rest looked up from reference TRBV18 and TRBJ1-1): NAGVMQNPRHLVRRRGQEARLRCSPMKGHSHVYWYRQLPEEGLKFMVYLQKENIIDESGMPKERFSAEFPKEGPSILRIQQVVRGDSAAYFCASSTGDHNTEAFFGQGTRLTVV.

The rearrangement joins TRBV9 to TRBJ2-3, with D possibly TRBD2 on 5 matching bases. The CDR3 is 16 amino acids. Germline CDR1 reads SGDLS; CDR2 reads YYNGEE. Trimming took 0 bases from V and 2 from J, leaving 13 bases between them. The CDR3 here is CASSVGPSLLTDTQYF. The CDR3 DNA is TGTGCCAGCAGCGTAGGTCCTAGCCTACTCACAGATACGCAGTATTTT.

This chain links TRBV5-4 with TRBJ2-5; D is unresolved. CDR1 and CDR2 (germline): SGHNT, YYREEE (reference sequence). The CDR3 has 17 amino acids. V was trimmed by 1 base and J by 6 bases, leaving 22 bases between them. The CDR3 loop reads CASSLSPPDIPRQTQYF. CDR3 DNA: TGTGCCAGCAGCTTGTCCCCCCCCGATATACCCAGGCAGACCCAGTACTTC.

The genes are TRBV5-6 and TRBJ2-4; D gene ambiguous. The germline V and J ends were trimmed by 4 bases and 1 base, with 12 bases remaining between them. The CDR3 length is 15 residues. Germline CDR1 reads SGHDT; CDR2 reads YYEEEE. Written as DNA, the CDR3 is TGTGCCAGCAGCCTGAGAGGAAGGGCCAAAAACATTCAGTACTTC. Residues: CASSLRGRAKNIQYF.

This chain joins TRBV7-9 and TRBJ2-2; the match to TRBD2 covers 10 bases. CDR1 is SEHNR and CDR2 is FQNEAQ in the germline V gene (reference sequence). Trimming at V came to 4 bases and at J to 5 bases, leaving 13 bases not matched to a gene. CDR3 length: 18 residues. The CDR3 protein is CASSSPLGLAGVTGELFF. The CDR3 DNA is TGTGCCAGCAGCTCCCCCCTCGGGCTAGCGGGAGTTACCGGGGAGCTGTTTTTT.

This rearrangement joins TRBV4-3 to TRBJ2-2; 7 bases map to TRBD1. V was pared by 0 bases and J by 1 base, with 8 bases of the junction left unmatched. Germline lookup yields CDR1 LGHNA and CDR2 YSLEER. The CDR3 length is 18 residues. This CDR3 reads CASSQESHRQGNTGELFF. The CDR3 region has the DNA TGCGCCAGCAGCCAAGAAAGTCATCGACAGGGGAACACCGGGGAGCTGTTTTTT.

The V gene is TRBV28, the J gene TRBJ2-1, with no clear D. The CDR3 sequence is 10 residues long. V shed 6 bases and J shed 8 bases, with 5 bases lying between them. Germline V lookup: CDR1 MDHEN, CDR2 SYDVKM. CDR3 in DNA: TGTGCCAGCAGCCAATATGAGCAGTTCTTC. It translates to CASSQYEQFF.

The V gene is TRBV4-2, the J gene TRBJ1-4; D is uncertain. The germline CDR1 and CDR2 sequences are LGHNA and YNFKEQ. The CDR3 is made up of 15 amino acids. V was trimmed by 4 bases and J by 8 bases, leaving 17 bases between them. The chain's CDR3 is CASSRLRPNSEKLFF. The CDR3 coding sequence is TGTGCCAGCAGCCGCTTAAGGCCCAACAGCGAAAAACTGTTTTTT.

V gene TRBV4-3 combines with J gene TRBJ2-3; TRBD2 matches at 9 bases. Germline V gene lookup returns CDR1 LGHNA and CDR2 YSLEER. The CDR3 covers 14 residues. J was trimmed by 6 bases and V by 8 bases; bases with no gene match: 9. The CDR3 DNA sequence: TGCGCCAGCGGGTTAGCGGGAGAGGCGGATACGCAGTATTTT. Translating gives CASGLAGEADTQYF.

The gene calls are TRBV2 and TRBJ1-2; TRBD1 is a possible D gene (5 bases). CDR1 and CDR2 from the germline V gene are SNHLY and FYNNEI. V lost 2 bases, J lost 8 bases, and 18 bases lay in between. This CDR3 region has 15 residues. CDR3 DNA: TGTGCCAGCAGTGAACCCCACAGGCCGTATGACGGCTACACCTTC. This codes for CASSEPHRPYDGYTF.

This clone came up once. The gene calls are TRBV7-9 and TRBJ1-1, with D maybe TRBD1 (5 bases). CDR1 is SEHNR and CDR2 is FQNEAQ in the germline V gene (reference sequence). The ends were cut back, 3 bases at V and 0 bases at J, with 17 bases in the middle. CDR3 length equals 17 residues. The CDR3 loop reads CASSLFQGRGMNTEAFF. CDR3 DNA sequence: TGTGCCAGCAGCTTGTTTCAGGGCCGCGGCATGAACACTGAAGCTTTCTTT.